This entry describes one T cell receptor beta chain. TCRdb passed the RT-PCR reads through MiXCR, listing each CDR3 protein once. Here the sample spans 390,000 or so distinct CDR3 sequences, 15% to 20% being singletons. The sample originates from a study of patients and donors after allogeneic stem cell transplantation. The V gene end was trimmed by 2 bases and the J gene end by 0 bases; junction bases not matched to a gene: 1. This CDR3 has 15 residues. The germline gives CDR1 MNHEY, CDR2 SVGEGT. This TCR derives from a human donor who was either an allogeneic HSCT recipient or a stem cell or donor lymphocyte infusion donor (not recorded which). It is not recorded whose cells these are; they may come from a transplant donor. The chain employs TRBV6-2 or TRBV6-3 and TRBJ2-4; the match to TRBD2 covers 7 bases. Sequencing was performed on blood, either unsorted or a sorted T cell fraction (not recorded which). CDR3 loop: CASSYGGVAKNIQYF. CDR3 DNA: TGTGCCAGCAGTTACGGGGGGGTAGCCAAAAACATTCAGTACTTC.